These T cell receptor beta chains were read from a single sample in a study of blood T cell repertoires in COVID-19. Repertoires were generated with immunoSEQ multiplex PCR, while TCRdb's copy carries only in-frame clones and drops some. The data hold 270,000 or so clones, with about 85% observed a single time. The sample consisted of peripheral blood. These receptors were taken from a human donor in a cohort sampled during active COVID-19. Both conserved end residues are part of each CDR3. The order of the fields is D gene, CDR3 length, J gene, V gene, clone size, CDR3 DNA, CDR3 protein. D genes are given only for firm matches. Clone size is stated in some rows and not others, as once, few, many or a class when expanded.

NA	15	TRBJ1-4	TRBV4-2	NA	TGTGCCAGCAGCCAAGAAGGAGTAAATAATGAAAAACTGTTTTTT	CASSQEGVNNEKLFF
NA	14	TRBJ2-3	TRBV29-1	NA	TGCAGCGTTGTAGTTAGCAGAGGAATTGTTACGCAGTATTTT	CSVVVSRGIVTQYF
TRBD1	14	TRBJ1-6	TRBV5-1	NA	TGCGCCAGCCGACCCCGACAGGGGAATTCACCCCTCCACTTT	CASRPRQGNSPLHF
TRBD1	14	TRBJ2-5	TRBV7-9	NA	TGTGCCAGCAGCTTAGGACAGGGCGCGGAGACCCAGTACTTC	CASSLGQGAETQYF
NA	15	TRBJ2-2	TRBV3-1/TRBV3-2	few	TGTGCCAGCAGCCCCCGGGACTCGAACACCGGGGAGCTGTTTTTT	CASSPRDSNTGELFF
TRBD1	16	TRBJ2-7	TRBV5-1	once	TGCGCCAGCAGCCCCAAAGGGATAGGGGGCTTCCACGAGCAGTACTTC	CASSPKGIGGFHEQYF
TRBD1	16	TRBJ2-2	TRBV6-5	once	TGTGCCAGCAGTTACTCGAGGGGACAGGGGGCCGGGGAGCTGTTTTTT	CASSYSRGQGAGELFF
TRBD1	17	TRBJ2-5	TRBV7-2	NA	TGTGCCAGCAGCTTAGCGGGGACCGGACAGGGGCAAAAGACCCAGTACTTC	CASSLAGTGQGQKTQYF
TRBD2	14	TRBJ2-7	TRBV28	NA	TGTGCCAGCAGCCTTAGCGGGACGCTCTACGAGCAGTACTTC	CASSLSGTLYEQYF
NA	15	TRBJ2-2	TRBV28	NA	TGTGCCAGCACCCCTTGGACAGAGATCACCGGGGAGCTGTTTTTT	CASTPWTEITGELFF
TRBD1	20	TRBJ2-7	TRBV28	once	TGTGCCAGCAGTTCTCCCATCGACCCAGACAGGGGGCTGTCGTTGCTCGAGCAGTACTTC	CASSSPIDPDRGLSLLEQYF
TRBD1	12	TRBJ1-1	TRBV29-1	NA	TGCAGCGTTGAAGGGGACAGCCTTGAAGCTTTCTTT	CSVEGDSLEAFF
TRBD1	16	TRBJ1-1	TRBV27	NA	TGTGCCAGCGCGGGCAAACAGGGGAATATGAACACTGAAGCTTTCTTT	CASAGKQGNMNTEAFF
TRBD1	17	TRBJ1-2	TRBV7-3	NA	TGTGCCAGCAACGCAGACAGGGGGCGACGGTTTCTCTATGGCTACACCTTC	CASNADRGRRFLYGYTF
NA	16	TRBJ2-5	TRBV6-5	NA	TGTGCCAGCAGTTACTCGAGCGCCCTTTCCCAAGAGACCCAGTACTTC	CASSYSSALSQETQYF
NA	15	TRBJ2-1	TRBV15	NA	TGTGCCACCAGCAGTGAGGTGGGTCTCTACAATGAGCAGTTCTTC	CATSSEVGLYNEQFF
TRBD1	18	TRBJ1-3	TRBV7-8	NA	TGTGCCAGCAGCTTAGGGTCATTAGGAAGGGGGCTTGGAAACACCATATATTTT	CASSLGSLGRGLGNTIYF
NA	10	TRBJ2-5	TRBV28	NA	TGTGCCAGCAGCTTCGAGACCCAGTACTTC	CASSFETQYF
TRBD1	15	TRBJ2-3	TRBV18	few	TGTGCCAGCTCACCCCAGACAGGGAGTACAGATACGCAGTATTTT	CASSPQTGSTDTQYF
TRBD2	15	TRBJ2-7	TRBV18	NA	TGTGCCAGCTCTCAAGGACTAGCGGGAAGCTACGAGCAGTACTTC	CASSQGLAGSYEQYF
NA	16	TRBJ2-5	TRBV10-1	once	TGCGCCAGCAGTGAGGGGTTGGGGCCCCTGGGAGAGACCCAGTACTTC	CASSEGLGPLGETQYF
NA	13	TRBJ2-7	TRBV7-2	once	TGTGCCAGCAGCTCCACACCCCATTACGAGCAGTACTTC	CASSSTPHYEQYF
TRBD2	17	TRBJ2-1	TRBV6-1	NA	TGTGCCAGCAGTGAAGGACTAGCGGGAGGTATAGGATATGAGCAGTTCTTC	CASSEGLAGGIGYEQFF
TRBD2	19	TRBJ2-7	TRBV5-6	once	TGTGCCAGCAGCTTTTTCGTGAGTATAGCGGGAGATTGGGCCTACGAGCAGTACTTC	CASSFFVSIAGDWAYEQYF
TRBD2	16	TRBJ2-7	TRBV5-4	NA	TGTGCCAGCAGCTTGTTTGTGACTAGCGAACTCTACGAGCAGTACTTC	CASSLFVTSELYEQYF
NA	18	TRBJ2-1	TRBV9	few	TGTGCCAGCAGCGCAGGGACAAGGCTTACCGATTCGGACAATGAGCAGTTCTTC	CASSAGTRLTDSDNEQFF
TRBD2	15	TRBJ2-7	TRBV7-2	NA	TGTGCCAGCAGCTTAGACAGCGGGGGTCGGGGAGAGCAGTACTTC	CASSLDSGGRGEQYF
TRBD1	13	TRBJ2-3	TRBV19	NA	TGTGCCAGTAGGGGACAGGCTGTGAATACGCAGTATTTT	CASRGQAVNTQYF
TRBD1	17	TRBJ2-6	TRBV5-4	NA	TGTGCCAGCAGCTTGGGCCAGGGGGCGGGAGGGGCCAACGTCCTGACTTTC	CASSLGQGAGGANVLTF
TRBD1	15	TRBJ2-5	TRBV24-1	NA	TGTGCCACCAGTGGCGACAGGGGGCTGGGAGAGACCCAGTACTTC	CATSGDRGLGETQYF
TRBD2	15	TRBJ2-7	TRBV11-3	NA	TGTGCCAGCAGCTTAGGGGGCGGGAGCTCCTACGAGCAGTACTTC	CASSLGGGSSYEQYF
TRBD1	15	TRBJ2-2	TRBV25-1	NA	TGTGCCAGCAGTGTGACAGGGGCCCTGGGCGGGGAGCTGTTTTTT	CASSVTGALGGELFF
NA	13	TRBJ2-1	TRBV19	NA	TGTGCCAGTGCCACGACTGGTCGAAATGAGCAGTTCTTC	CASATTGRNEQFF
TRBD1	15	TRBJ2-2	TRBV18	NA	TGTGCCAGCTCACCGCGTACAGGGGGCACCGGGGAGCTGTTTTTT	CASSPRTGGTGELFF
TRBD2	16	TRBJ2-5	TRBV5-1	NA	TGCGCCAGCAGCTTCCAAAAGCGGGAGGGCCCGGAGACCCAGTACTTC	CASSFQKREGPETQYF
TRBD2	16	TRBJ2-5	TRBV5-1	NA	TGCGCCAGTCAGGCGGGAGGGCGTGGCGGTGCAGAGACCCAGTACTTC	CASQAGGRGGAETQYF
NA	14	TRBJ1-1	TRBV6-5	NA	TGTGCCAGCAGAGTTGGGGGCTTTCGGCCTGAAGCTTTCTTT	CASRVGGFRPEAFF
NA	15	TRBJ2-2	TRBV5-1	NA	TGCGCCAGCAGCTTGGGGCAGGGGAACACCGGGGAGCTGTTTTTT	CASSLGQGNTGELFF
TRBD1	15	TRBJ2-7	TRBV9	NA	TGTGCCAGCAGCGTAGACAGGGGGCCCTCCTACGAGCAGTACTTC	CASSVDRGPSYEQYF
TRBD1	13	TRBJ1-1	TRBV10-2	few	TGCGCCAGCAGCGAGATGACAGGGACTGAAGCTTTCTTT	CASSEMTGTEAFF